The clone carrying this TCR beta chain came up a few times. Its antigen is unknown. Produced via immunoSEQ multiplex PCR; TCRdb's table is partial and in-frame only. The sample includes about 160,000 clones, about nine tenths seen only once; the top ten take roughly 6%. The sample comes from a study of cytomegalovirus exposure and HLA in healthy donors. Study-wide findings and caveats: Investigators reported more than 150 TCR beta chains as tied to cytomegalovirus. As confirmed in vitro, a few CMV-associated chains were specific for CMV antigens.

The sample consisted of PBMCs. The TCR comes from a woman in her twenties or thirties in good health and CMV-seronegative.

CDR3 amino acids: CASSLNGYEKLFF. CDR3 sequence (DNA): TGTGCCAGCAGCTTAAACGGGTACGAAAAACTGTTTTTT. The chain uses TRBV7-9 and TRBJ1-4, with unresolved D. This CDR3 comprises 13 residues. Germline assignment: CDR1 SEHNR and CDR2 FQNEAQ (reference sequence). Trimming took off 2 bases at V and 8 bases at J, with 9 bases between the two ends. Together with reference TRBV7-9 and TRBJ1-4, the CDR3 gives the full variable domain: DTGVSQNPRHKITKRGQNVTFRCDPISEHNRLYWYRQTLGQGPEFLTYFQNEAQLEKSRLLSDRFSAERPKGSFSTLEIQRTEQGDSAMYLCASSLNGYEKLFFGSGTQLSVL.